This T cell receptor (beta chain) emerged from a study of PD-1 blockade in mismatch repair-deficient tumors. Three pembrolizumab responders had their TCRs sequenced. V lost 8 bases and J 0 bases, leaving 11 bases between the germline ends. The CDR3 has 14 amino acids. Germline V gives CDR1 WSHSY, CDR2 SAAADI. Using immunoSEQ multiplex PCR, the repertoire was profiled, and TCRdb retains in-frame clones only, with some absent. The sample lists 100,000 or so clones; 82% were seen once. V usage is TRBV10-2 and J usage is TRBJ2-1; maybe TRBD2 (6 bases). The receptor's source is an adult with mismatch repair-deficient cancer. Source: peripheral blood, taken 36 weeks after starting pembrolizumab. CDR3 sequence (DNA): TGCGCCAGCTACCGGGGGAGCTCCTACAATGAGCAGTTCTTC. Translation: CASYRGSSYNEQFF.